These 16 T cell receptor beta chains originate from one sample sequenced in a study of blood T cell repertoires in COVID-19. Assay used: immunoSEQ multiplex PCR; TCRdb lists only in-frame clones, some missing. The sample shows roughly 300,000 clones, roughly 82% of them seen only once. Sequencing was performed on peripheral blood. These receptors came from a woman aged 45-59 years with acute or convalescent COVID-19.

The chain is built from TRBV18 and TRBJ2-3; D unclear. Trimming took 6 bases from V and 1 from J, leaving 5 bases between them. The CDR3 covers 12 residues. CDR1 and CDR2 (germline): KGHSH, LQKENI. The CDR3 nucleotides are TGTGCCAGCTCCACGGGCACAGATACGCAGTATTTT. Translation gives CASSTGTDTQYF.

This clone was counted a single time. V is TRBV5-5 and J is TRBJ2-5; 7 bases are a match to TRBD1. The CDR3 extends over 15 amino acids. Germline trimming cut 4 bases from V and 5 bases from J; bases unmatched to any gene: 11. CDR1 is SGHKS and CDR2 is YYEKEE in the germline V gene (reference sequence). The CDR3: CASSHRQGHMETQYF. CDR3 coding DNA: TGTGCCAGCAGCCATCGACAGGGACATATGGAGACCCAGTACTTC.

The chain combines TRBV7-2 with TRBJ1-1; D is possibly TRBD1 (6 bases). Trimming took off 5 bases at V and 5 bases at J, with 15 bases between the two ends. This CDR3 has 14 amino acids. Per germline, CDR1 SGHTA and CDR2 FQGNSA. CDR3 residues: CASSLRGGDTEAFF. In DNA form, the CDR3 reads TGTGCCAGCAGCCTAAGAGGGGGGGATACTGAAGCTTTCTTT.

The CDR3 nucleotides are TGTGCCAGCAGCCAATTAAGAGAGAAAGCTTTCTTT. It specifies CASSQLREKAFF. The rearrangement uses TRBV3-1 (or the pseudogene TRBV3-2) and TRBJ1-1; D is ambiguous. Germline loops: CDR1 LGHDT, CDR2 YNNKEL (reference sequence). The CDR3 sequence is 12 residues long. V lost 2 bases, J lost 9 bases, and 10 bases lay in between.

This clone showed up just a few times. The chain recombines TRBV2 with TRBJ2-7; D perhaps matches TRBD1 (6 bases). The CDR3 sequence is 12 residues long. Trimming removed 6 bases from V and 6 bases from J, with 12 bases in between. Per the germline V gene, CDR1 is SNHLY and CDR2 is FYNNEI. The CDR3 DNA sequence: TGTGCCAGCAGCATAGGACAGTTCGAGCAGTACTTC. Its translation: CASSIGQFEQYF.

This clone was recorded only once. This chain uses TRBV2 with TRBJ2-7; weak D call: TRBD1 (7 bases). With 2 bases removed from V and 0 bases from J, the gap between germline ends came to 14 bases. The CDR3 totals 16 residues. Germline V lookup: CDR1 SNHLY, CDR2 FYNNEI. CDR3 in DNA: TGTGCCAGCAGTGAAAGTGCGGGACAGAGCTCCTACGAGCAGTACTTC. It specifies CASSESAGQSSYEQYF.

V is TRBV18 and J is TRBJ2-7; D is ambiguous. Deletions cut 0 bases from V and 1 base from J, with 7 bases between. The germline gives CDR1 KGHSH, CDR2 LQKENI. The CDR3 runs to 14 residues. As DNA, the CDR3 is TGTGCCAGCTCACCACCGTCACAGTCCTACGAGCAGTACTTC. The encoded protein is CASSPPSQSYEQYF.

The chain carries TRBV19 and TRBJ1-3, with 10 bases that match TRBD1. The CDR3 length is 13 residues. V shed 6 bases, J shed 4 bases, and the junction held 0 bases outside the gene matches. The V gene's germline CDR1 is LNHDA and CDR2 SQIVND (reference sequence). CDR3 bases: TGTGCCAGTAGGACAGGGGGCGGAAACACCATATATTTT. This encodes CASRTGGGNTIYF.

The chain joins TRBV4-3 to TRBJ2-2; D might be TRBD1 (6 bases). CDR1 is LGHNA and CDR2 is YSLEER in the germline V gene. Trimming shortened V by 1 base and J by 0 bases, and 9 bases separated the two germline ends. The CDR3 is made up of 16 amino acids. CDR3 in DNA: TGCGCCAGCAGCCAAGGGGACATATCGAACACCGGGGAGCTGTTTTTT. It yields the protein CASSQGDISNTGELFF.

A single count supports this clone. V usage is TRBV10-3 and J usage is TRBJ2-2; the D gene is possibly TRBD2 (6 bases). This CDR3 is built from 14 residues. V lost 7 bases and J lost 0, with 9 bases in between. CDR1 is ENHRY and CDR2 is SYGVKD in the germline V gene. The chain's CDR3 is CAIKDYANTGELFF. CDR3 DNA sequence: TGTGCCATCAAGGACTACGCGAACACCGGGGAGCTGTTTTTT.

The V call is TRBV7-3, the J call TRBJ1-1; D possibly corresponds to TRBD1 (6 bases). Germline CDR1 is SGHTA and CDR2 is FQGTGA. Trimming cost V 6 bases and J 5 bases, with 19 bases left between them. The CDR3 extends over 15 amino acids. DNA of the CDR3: TGTGCCAGCAGTCAGGGACGAGGGGGAGGGACTGAAGCTTTCTTT. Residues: CASSQGRGGGTEAFF.

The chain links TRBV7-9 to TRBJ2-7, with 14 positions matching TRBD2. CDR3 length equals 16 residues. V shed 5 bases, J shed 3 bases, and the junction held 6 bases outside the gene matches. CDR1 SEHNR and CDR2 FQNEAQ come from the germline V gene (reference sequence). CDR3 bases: TGTGCCAGCAGCAGGCAGGGACTAGCGGGAGTCTACGAGCAGTACTTC. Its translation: CASSRQGLAGVYEQYF.

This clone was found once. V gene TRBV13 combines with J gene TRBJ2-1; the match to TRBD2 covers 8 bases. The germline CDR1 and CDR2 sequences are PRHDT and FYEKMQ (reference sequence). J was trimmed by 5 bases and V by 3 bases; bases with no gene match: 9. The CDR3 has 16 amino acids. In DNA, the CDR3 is TGTGCCAGCAGCTTGGAGGGACTAGTCCAAAACAATGAGCAGTTCTTC. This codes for CASSLEGLVQNNEQFF.

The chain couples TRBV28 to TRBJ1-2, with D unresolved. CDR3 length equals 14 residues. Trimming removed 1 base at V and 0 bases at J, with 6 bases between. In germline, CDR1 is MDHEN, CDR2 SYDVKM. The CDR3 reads CASSLLGANYGYTF. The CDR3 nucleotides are TGTGCCAGCAGTTTATTGGGAGCTAACTATGGCTACACCTTC.

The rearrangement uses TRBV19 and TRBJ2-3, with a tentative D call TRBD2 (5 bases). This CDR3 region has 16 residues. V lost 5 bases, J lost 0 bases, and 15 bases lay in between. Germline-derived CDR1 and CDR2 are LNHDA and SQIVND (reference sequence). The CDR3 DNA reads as TGTGCCAGTAGTGTCCCGAGGGCTACTAGCACAGATACGCAGTATTTT. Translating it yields CASSVPRATSTDTQYF.

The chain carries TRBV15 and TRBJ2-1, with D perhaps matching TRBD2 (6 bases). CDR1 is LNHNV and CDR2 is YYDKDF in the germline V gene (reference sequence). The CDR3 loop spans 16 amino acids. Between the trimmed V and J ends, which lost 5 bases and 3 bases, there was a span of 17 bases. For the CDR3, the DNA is TGTGCCACCAGCGGGAAGTTGGAGGGCCTCTACAATGAGCAGTTCTTC. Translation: CATSGKLEGLYNEQFF.